This passage covers 15 T cell receptor beta chains from one sample sequenced in a study of blood T cell repertoires in COVID-19. Repertoires were generated with immunoSEQ multiplex PCR, while TCRdb's copy carries only in-frame clones and drops some. Among fewer than 150,000 clones listed, approximately 91% were seen once. The sequenced material came from peripheral blood. These receptors originate from a man aged 45 to 65 with active or convalescent COVID-19.

This chain joins TRBV3-1 (or the pseudogene TRBV3-2) and TRBJ2-3; D gene unclear. The germline V gene encodes CDR1 LGHDT and CDR2 YNNKEL (reference sequence). This CDR3 has 12 residues. V lost 6 bases and J 7 bases, leaving 11 bases between the germline ends. CDR3 nucleotides: TGTGCCAGCAGTCTCTCAACAAATACGCAGTATTTT. It codes for CASSLSTNTQYF.

The rearrangement joins TRBV12-5 to TRBJ2-2; no reliable D call. The V end lost 7 bases, the J end lost 2 bases, and 11 bases lay between the germline ends. This CDR3 is 14 amino acids long. CDR1 and CDR2 from the germline V gene are LGHNT and FRNRAP. For the CDR3, the DNA is TGTGCTAGTGCCACGACTGGCAACACCGGGGAGCTGTTTTTT. It encodes CASATTGNTGELFF.

The V gene is TRBV9, the J gene TRBJ1-2, with D possibly matching TRBD1 (6 bases). The CDR3 spans 15 residues. V dropped 4 bases and J dropped 2 bases, with 15 bases sitting between them. Germline CDR1 reads SGDLS; CDR2 reads YYNGEE. CDR3 bases: TGTGCCAGCAGCACCTCACGGGGGGCCAACTATGGCTACACCTTC. This gives the protein CASSTSRGANYGYTF.

V usage is TRBV5-6 and J usage is TRBJ2-1; 10 nucleotides line up with TRBD2. The CDR3 has 16 amino acids. Trimming cost V 5 bases and J 6 bases; bases outside gene matches: 11. Germline CDR1 SGHDT, CDR2 YYEEEE. The CDR3 DNA reads TGTGCCAGCAGTAGCCTAGGAGCGGGAGGGCCCAATGAGCAGTTCTTC. Protein: CASSSLGAGGPNEQFF. The full variable domain, with the rest looked up from reference TRBV5-6 and TRBJ2-1, is DAGVTQSPTHLIKTRGQQVTLRCSPKSGHDTVSWYQQALGQGPQFIFQYYEEEERQRGNFPDRFSGHQFPNYSSELNVNALLLGDSALYLCASSSLGAGGPNEQFFGPGTRLTVL.

This chain uses TRBV4-3 with TRBJ2-2, with unresolved D. Germline loops: CDR1 LGHNA, CDR2 YSLEER. The CDR3 length is 15 residues. Trimming took 0 bases from V and 4 from J, leaving 9 bases between them. The CDR3: CASSQDELSTGELFF. CDR3 sequence (DNA): TGCGCCAGCAGCCAAGATGAGCTATCCACCGGGGAGCTGTTTTTT.

J is TRBJ1-1 and V is TRBV11-2, with TRBD1 matching over 8 bases. V trimming: 4 bases; J trimming: 4 bases; junction bases outside the gene matches: 8. The CDR3 consists of 15 residues. Germline V gene sequence: CDR1 SGHAT, CDR2 FQNNGV. CDR3 amino acids: CASSSTGGTGTEAFF. The DNA of the CDR3 is TGTGCCAGCAGCTCTACAGGGGGAACGGGCACTGAAGCTTTCTTT.

The chain combines TRBV6-5 with TRBJ1-2, with 9 positions matching TRBD1. The V segment lost 7 bases and the J segment 4 bases; nucleotides outside the gene matches: 10. Germline V gene data show CDR1 as MNHEY and CDR2 as SVGAGI. The CDR3 has 15 amino acids. This CDR3 is CASIPTGTGTYGYTF. Here the CDR3 DNA reads TGTGCCAGCATTCCTACCGGGACAGGGACCTATGGCTACACCTTC.

The chain employs TRBV5-1 and TRBJ2-1; 12 bases are shared with TRBD2. The CDR3 is made up of 19 amino acids. V lost 0 bases and J lost 1; bases outside the gene matches: 8. The germline V gene encodes CDR1 SGHRS and CDR2 YFSETQ. The CDR3 loop is CASSLAASGRARSYNEQFF. Written as DNA, the CDR3 is TGCGCCAGCAGCTTGGCGGCTAGCGGGAGGGCCCGTTCCTACAATGAGCAGTTCTTC. The variable domain in full, completed from reference TRBV5-1 and TRBJ2-1, reads KAGVTQTPRYLIKTRGQQVTLSCSPISGHRSVSWYQQTPGQGLQFLFEYFSETQRNKGNFPGRFSGRQFSNSRSEMNVSTLELGDSALYLCASSLAASGRARSYNEQFFGPGTRLTVL.

This clone was recorded only once. The chain combines TRBV28 with TRBJ1-5; D is perhaps TRBD1 (6 bases). Germline V CDR1 and CDR2: MDHEN, SYDVKM. V lost 3 bases to trimming and J lost 5 bases, with 20 bases between them. This CDR3 comprises 17 residues. CDR3 nucleotides: TGTGCCAGCAGTTTCCCCGTTTCGAGGACAGAAGATCAGCCCCAGCATTTT. This translates into CASSFPVSRTEDQPQHF. The variable domain in full, completed from reference TRBV28 and TRBJ1-5, reads DVKVTQSSRYLVKRTGEKVFLECVQDMDHENMFWYRQDPGLGLRLIYFSYDVKMKEKGDIPEGYSVSREKKERFSLILESASTNQTSMYLCASSFPVSRTEDQPQHFGDGTRLSIL.

This rearrangement joins TRBV16 to TRBJ2-1; TRBD1 aligns across 8 bases. The CDR3 covers 13 residues. Trimming at V came to 0 bases and at J to 15 bases, leaving 7 bases not matched to a gene. CDR1 KGHSY and CDR2 FQNENV come from the germline V gene. CDR3 sequence reads: CASSQSVTGVRFF. The CDR3, as DNA: TGTGCCAGCAGCCAATCTGTGACAGGGGTACGGTTCTTC.

The chain joins TRBV7-2 to TRBJ2-3; possibly TRBD2 for D (6 bases). Trimming took off 2 bases at V and 5 bases at J, with 8 bases between the two ends. CDR1 is SGHTA, CDR2 FQGNSA, per germline. CDR3 size: 13 residues. The CDR3 nucleotides read TGTGCCAGCAGCTTATCAGCGGGAGATACGCAGTATTTT. This sequence encodes CASSLSAGDTQYF.

This chain uses TRBV6-5 with TRBJ1-2, with TRBD1 matching over 7 bases. The ends lost 2 bases at V and 5 bases at J; junction bases unmatched: 2. There are 13 residues in the CDR3. From germline, CDR1 is MNHEY and CDR2 SVGAGI. The CDR3 here is CASSYGRGYGYTF. The DNA of the CDR3 is TGTGCCAGCAGTTACGGCAGGGGGTATGGCTACACCTTC.

The sample holds a few counts of this clone. The CDR3 DNA follows: TGTGCCAGCAGCCCCTCGGGGTCTGGAAACACCATATATTTT. Translation: CASSPSGSGNTIYF. The rearrangement joins TRBV7-9 to TRBJ1-3; no firm D call. Germline loops: CDR1 SEHNR, CDR2 FQNEAQ (reference sequence). Trimming cost V 5 bases and J 1 base, with 9 bases left between them. This CDR3 region has 14 residues.

V is TRBV5-4 and J is TRBJ2-5, with 9 bases identical to TRBD1. With V trimmed by 4 bases and J by 4 bases, 11 bases remained unmatched. CDR1 SGHNT and CDR2 YYREEE come from the germline V gene (reference sequence). CDR3 length equals 16 residues. CDR3 nucleotides: TGTGCCAGCAGCCCCGGAAGGACAGGGGTGGGAGAGACCCAGTACTTC. Translated: CASSPGRTGVGETQYF.

V usage is TRBV4-1 and J usage is TRBJ2-7; D uncertain. The CDR3 is 16 amino acids. Germline-derived CDR1 and CDR2 are MGHRA and YSYEKL. V lost 3 bases and J lost 2, with 17 bases in between. Here the CDR3 DNA reads TGCGCCAGCAGCCAGCTAACCGGTTCAACCCCCTACGAGCAGTACTTC. This sequence encodes CASSQLTGSTPYEQYF.